Sequencing of this TCR beta chain was carried out in a study of cytomegalovirus exposure and HLA in healthy donors. Findings and caveats of the study: A classifier reportedly called cytomegalovirus status with high sensitivity and specificity.

Trimming shortened V by 0 bases and J by 6 bases, and 12 bases separated the two germline ends. CDR1 and CDR2 from the germline V gene are ENHRY and SYGVKD. The CDR3 is 15 residues long. Remarks on this clone: Its antigen is as yet unknown.

Assay used: immunoSEQ multiplex PCR; TCRdb lists only in-frame clones, some missing. The data show about 110,000 clones, over 75% seen once. V usage is TRBV10-3 and J usage is TRBJ1-5; D unclear. The sample comprised PBMCs. The sequence came from a woman in her late teens or twenties in good health and CMV-seronegative. CDR3 DNA sequence: TGTGCCATCAGTGAGTCCGGTGAAGCCGGTCAGCCCCAGCATTTT. Encoded protein: CAISESGEAGQPQHF.